Shown below are 21 T cell receptor beta chains from a single sample sequenced in a study of blood T cell repertoires in COVID-19. Sequencing used immunoSEQ multiplex PCR; TCRdb keeps in-frame clones, though not all of them. The table records around 200,000 clones, about three quarters of them present only once. The sample consisted of peripheral blood. The receptors come from a woman older than 75 with active or convalescent COVID-19.

The chain is built from TRBV7-9 and TRBJ2-2; 16 bases match TRBD2. Germline CDR1 is SEHNR and CDR2 is FQNEAQ (reference sequence). The CDR3 is 18 residues long. V shed 5 bases, J shed 6 bases, and the junction held 9 bases outside the gene matches. The CDR3 nucleotides are TGTGCCAGCAGCCCAGGGACTAGCGGGGGGGCGTCCCCCGGGGAGCTGTTTTTT. Protein product: CASSPGTSGGASPGELFF.

The chain is built from TRBV7-2 and TRBJ2-1; the D is unclear. The CDR3 contains 15 residues. Germline V lookup: CDR1 SGHTA, CDR2 FQGNSA. With 8 bases removed from V and 0 bases from J, the gap between germline ends came to 14 bases. CDR3: CASLPHSSSYNEQFF. The CDR3 bases are TGTGCCAGCCTACCCCACTCGAGCTCCTACAATGAGCAGTTCTTC. Drawing the rest from reference TRBV7-2 and TRBJ2-1, the complete variable domain is GAGVSQSPSNKVTEKGKDVELRCDPISGHTALYWYRQSLGQGLEFLIYFQGNSAPDKSGLPSDRFSAERTGGSVSTLTIQRTQQEDSAVYLCASLPHSSSYNEQFFGPGTRLTVL.

This clone appeared a few times. The chain combines TRBV6-1 with TRBJ1-5; the D gene is possibly TRBD1 (5 bases). The CDR3 length is 15 residues. V was cut by 1 base and J by 5 bases, with 12 bases left in between. Germline V lookup: CDR1 MNHNS, CDR2 SASEGT. The CDR3 loop is CASSEEGATYQPQHF. The CDR3 DNA is TGTGCCAGCAGTGAAGAAGGGGCAACTTATCAGCCCCAGCATTTT.

This clone was recorded a few times. The chain recombines TRBV7-9 with TRBJ1-2, with 9 bases matching TRBD1. The V gene's germline CDR1 is SEHNR and CDR2 FQNEAQ (reference sequence). Trimming cost V 5 bases and J 4 bases; bases outside gene matches: 8. The CDR3 runs 15 residues. CDR3 protein: CASSPRDRDPYGYTF. The DNA for the CDR3 is TGTGCCAGCAGCCCGAGGGACAGGGATCCCTATGGCTACACCTTC. The full variable domain, with the rest looked up from reference TRBV7-9 and TRBJ1-2, is DTGVSQNPRHKITKRGQNVTFRCDPISEHNRLYWYRQTLGQGPEFLTYFQNEAQLEKSRLLSDRFSAERPKGSFSTLEIQRTEQGDSAMYLCASSPRDRDPYGYTFGSGTRLTVV.

The chain links TRBV4-1 to TRBJ2-5; a weak D match, TRBD1 (6 bases). V was cut by 1 base and J by 4 bases, with 7 bases left in between. This CDR3 comprises 13 residues. The germline V gene encodes CDR1 MGHRA and CDR2 YSYEKL. CDR3 nucleotides: TGCGCCAGCAGCCAAGCAGGGGTAGAGACCCAGTACTTC. Amino acids: CASSQAGVETQYF.

This chain links TRBV2 with TRBJ2-2; D is possibly TRBD1 (6 bases). Germline V gene data show CDR1 as SNHLY and CDR2 as FYNNEI. The CDR3 has 13 amino acids. Trimming took off 5 bases at V and 5 bases at J, with 9 bases between the two ends. The DNA for the CDR3 is TGTGCCAGCAGTATGGACAGTACCGGGGAGCTGTTTTTT. Residues: CASSMDSTGELFF.

The chain couples TRBV7-9 to TRBJ2-7; D is ambiguous. Germline-derived CDR1 and CDR2 are SEHNR and FQNEAQ (reference sequence). Trimming cost V 5 bases and J 6 bases, with 14 bases left between them. This CDR3 region has 13 residues. The CDR3 region is CASSPTVTSEQYF. CDR3 in DNA: TGTGCCAGCAGCCCCACAGTCACGAGCGAGCAGTACTTC. The entire variable domain, with the rest obtained from reference TRBV7-9 and TRBJ2-7, is as follows: DTGVSQNPRHKITKRGQNVTFRCDPISEHNRLYWYRQTLGQGPEFLTYFQNEAQLEKSRLLSDRFSAERPKGSFSTLEIQRTEQGDSAMYLCASSPTVTSEQYFGPGTRLTVT.

The rearrangement links TRBV3-1 (or the pseudogene TRBV3-2) to TRBJ2-1, with 7 bases fitting TRBD2. Trimming cost V 2 bases and J 5 bases; bases outside gene matches: 9. Germline CDR1 LGHDT, CDR2 YNNKEL (reference sequence). CDR3 length equals 16 residues. In DNA, the CDR3 is TGTGCCAGCAGCCAACCTCTTACGGGACTAAACAATGAGCAGTTCTTC. Its translation is CASSQPLTGLNNEQFF.

The rearrangement joins TRBV21-1 to TRBJ2-7; the table's D call, TRBD1, has no DNA check behind it. TRBV21-1 is termed a pseudogene. This CDR3 spans 18 amino acids. The CDR3 loop is CASSTKHQTGSSIYEQYF. CDR3 coding DNA: TGTGCCAGCAGCACCAAGCACCAGACAGGGTCTTCGATCTACGAGCAGTACTTC.

The V gene is TRBV18, the J gene TRBJ1-3, with 7 positions matching TRBD1. The J segment lost 3 bases and the V segment lost 4 bases, leaving 6 bases of the junction unmatched. Germline-derived CDR1 and CDR2 are KGHSH and LQKENI. This CDR3 is 15 amino acids long. This CDR3 is CASSRDSTSGNTIYF. CDR3 coding DNA: TGTGCCAGCTCACGGGACAGTACTAGTGGAAACACCATATATTTT.

This chain connects TRBV7-2 to TRBJ2-7; 9 bases match TRBD1. CDR1 SGHTA and CDR2 FQGNSA come from the germline V gene. CDR3 size: 14 residues. The V and J ends lost 6 bases and 3 bases, in that order; junction bases with no gene match: 6. The CDR3 DNA sequence: TGTGCCAGCAGTCGGGGACAGGGTTACTACGAGCAGTACTTC. Its protein is CASSRGQGYYEQYF.

The CDR3 bases are TGCGCCAGCAGTCCGGGACTGATCAATCAGCCCCAGCATTTT. Translated, it gives CASSPGLINQPQHF. The J gene is TRBJ1-5, the V gene TRBV10-2, with TRBD1 as a possible D gene (5 bases). V was cut by 5 bases and J by 3 bases, with 11 bases left in between. Germline V gene data show CDR1 as WSHSY and CDR2 as SAAADI. The CDR3 length is 14 residues.

The V and J genes are TRBV12-3 or TRBV12-4 and TRBJ1-2; the D gene is possibly TRBD1 (5 bases). This CDR3 comprises 13 residues. V was clipped by 8 bases and J by 4 bases, with 14 bases between them. CDR3 in amino acids: CASAPRGGYGYTF. The CDR3 DNA follows: TGTGCCAGCGCGCCGCGGGGGGGCTATGGCTACACCTTC.

The CDR3 here is CASSVVANVLTF. For the CDR3, the DNA is TGTGCCAGCAGCGTAGTAGCCAACGTCCTGACTTTC. The V call is TRBV9, the J call TRBJ2-6; unclear D gene. Trimming cost V 0 bases and J 7 bases, with 2 bases left between them. The CDR3 extends over 12 amino acids. CDR1 is SGDLS and CDR2 is YYNGEE in the germline V gene.

This sequence joins TRBV3-1 (or the pseudogene TRBV3-2) and TRBJ1-1; 7 nucleotides line up with TRBD1. Germline lookup yields CDR1 LGHDT and CDR2 YNNKEL (reference sequence). This CDR3 comprises 13 residues. V dropped 4 bases and J dropped 4; count of bases not matched to a gene: 3. The CDR3 region is CASSRGQSTEAFF. CDR3 coding DNA: TGTGCCAGCAGCCGGGGACAGAGCACTGAAGCTTTCTTT.

V gene TRBV2 combines with J gene TRBJ1-1; TRBD1 is a possible D gene (6 bases). The germline V gene encodes CDR1 SNHLY and CDR2 FYNNEI. Trimming took off 6 bases at V and 2 bases at J, with 16 bases between the two ends. The length of the CDR3 is 15 residues. Here the CDR3 reads CASSRDIGGNTEAFF. The CDR3 DNA is TGTGCCAGCAGCCGAGATATAGGGGGTAACACTGAAGCTTTCTTT.

V is TRBV18 and J is TRBJ2-3; 8 bases are shared with TRBD1. Germline CDR1 reads KGHSH; CDR2 reads LQKENI. The CDR3 is 15 amino acids. V trimming: 4 bases; J trimming: 4 bases; junction bases outside the gene matches: 7. The CDR3 spells CASSQAGGFADTQYF. The CDR3 region has the DNA TGTGCCAGCTCACAGGCAGGGGGCTTCGCAGATACGCAGTATTTT.

J is TRBJ1-2 and V is TRBV6-5; the D is unclear. Trimming pared 6 bases from V and 3 bases from J, leaving 8 bases between. The CDR3 covers 12 residues. CDR1 is MNHEY and CDR2 is SVGAGI in the germline V gene. CDR3 bases: TGTGCCAGCAGCCAGACATACTATGGCTACACCTTC. Translation gives CASSQTYYGYTF.

The chain uses TRBV2 and TRBJ1-2; D is perhaps TRBD1 (6 bases). Germline V lookup: CDR1 SNHLY, CDR2 FYNNEI. This CDR3 spans 14 amino acids. V lost 6 bases and J lost 2, with 13 bases in between. The CDR3 nucleotides are TGTGCCAGCAGAATAACCGGGACAAACTATGGCTACACCTTC. This sequence encodes CASRITGTNYGYTF.

The chain recombines TRBV10-3 with TRBJ2-5, with a tentative D call TRBD2 (5 bases). V lost 2 bases and J lost 4, with 11 bases in between. There are 14 residues in the CDR3. Germline CDR1 reads ENHRY; CDR2 reads SYGVKD. CDR3 DNA: TGTGCCATCAGTGAGCCAGGAGCGGCAGAGACCCAGTACTTC. It specifies CAISEPGAAETQYF.

The chain combines TRBV9 with TRBJ1-2; D is unresolved. Trimming removed 0 bases at V and 2 bases at J, with 8 bases between. CDR1 is SGDLS and CDR2 is YYNGEE in the germline V gene. This CDR3 is 14 amino acids long. The DNA of the CDR3 is TGTGCCAGCAGCGTAGCTCCAGAAAACTATGGCTACACCTTC. It codes for CASSVAPENYGYTF.